This entry lists 8 T cell receptor beta chains sequenced from one sample in a study of T cell responses to AZD1222 COVID-19 vaccine. Sequencing was performed with immunoSEQ multiplex PCR; in TCRdb, only in-frame clones are kept and a portion is missing. Counted here are approximately 130,000 clones, more than 80% occurring once; the ten biggest clones make up around 3.8%. The sequences come from peripheral blood, collected 28 days after the second dose of the MenACWY control vaccine. These receptors were taken from an adult who received the MenACWY meningococcal vaccine as a control.

The CDR3 DNA reads TGTGCCAGCAGTGACCTAGGACAGGGGATGAATGAAAAACTGTTTTTT. This gives the protein CASSDLGQGMNEKLFF. The chain recombines TRBV25-1 with TRBJ1-4; 9 nucleotides align to TRBD1. The CDR3 totals 16 residues. Germline V gives CDR1 MGHDK, CDR2 SYGVNS. J was trimmed by 5 bases and V by 3 bases; bases with no gene match: 7.

The V call is TRBV18, the J call TRBJ2-7; 8 nucleotides match TRBD1. The V gene end was trimmed by 5 bases and the J gene end by 2 bases; junction bases not matched to a gene: 5. The CDR3 consists of 14 residues. Germline V lookup: CDR1 KGHSH, CDR2 LQKENI. The CDR3, as DNA: TGTGCCAGCTCATACGGGACAGGACCCTACGAGCAGTACTTC. Its protein is CASSYGTGPYEQYF.

V gene TRBV5-6 combines with J gene TRBJ1-6; D may be TRBD1 (6 bases). This CDR3 has 17 residues. CDR1 SGHDT and CDR2 YYEEEE come from the germline V gene. The ends were cut back, 0 bases at V and 3 bases at J, with 13 bases in the middle. CDR3 sequence: CASSLAFYRDYNSPLHF. DNA of the CDR3: TGTGCCAGCAGCTTGGCCTTTTACAGGGACTATAATTCACCCCTCCACTTT.

The chain couples TRBV28 to TRBJ2-1, with 10 bases matching TRBD2. V was clipped by 3 bases and J by 5 bases; unmatched bases: 4. The CDR3 consists of 15 residues. The germline V gene has CDR1 MDHEN and CDR2 SYDVKM. This chain's CDR3 is CASSFTSGTNNEQFF. The CDR3 coding sequence is TGTGCCAGCAGTTTTACTAGCGGGACCAACAATGAGCAGTTCTTC.

The chain combines TRBV7-9 with TRBJ2-1; 10 bases are shared with TRBD1. The CDR3 has 16 residues. Trimming took 1 base from V and 6 from J; bases not matched to a gene: 6. Per the germline V gene, CDR1 is SEHNR and CDR2 is FQNEAQ (reference sequence). CDR3 DNA sequence: TGTGCCAGCAGCTTAGTCGGGACAGGGGTGAGCAATGAGCAGTTCTTC. Translation gives CASSLVGTGVSNEQFF.

V is TRBV4-2 and J is TRBJ2-5; no clear D gene. The CDR3 has 17 amino acids. V lost 0 bases, J lost 2 bases, and 16 bases lay in between. The V gene's germline CDR1 is LGHNA and CDR2 YNFKEQ. CDR3 region: CASSQDRVSRYQETQYF. DNA of the CDR3: TGTGCCAGCAGCCAAGATCGTGTTAGTCGGTATCAAGAGACCCAGTACTTC.

This sequence joins TRBV18 and TRBJ1-1; 10 nucleotides agree with TRBD1. The CDR3 length is 14 residues. V lost 6 bases, J lost 4 bases, and 5 bases stayed unmatched. Germline CDR1 reads KGHSH; CDR2 reads LQKENI. CDR3 in amino acids: CASSQGQGFTEAFF. The CDR3 region has the DNA TGTGCCAGCTCCCAGGGACAGGGGTTCACTGAAGCTTTCTTT.

Worth noting for this clone: Other nucleotide sequences from this sample produce the same CDR3. The chain couples TRBV5-1 to TRBJ1-1; D unresolved. With 0 bases removed from V and 1 base from J, the gap between germline ends came to 4 bases. The germline V gene encodes CDR1 SGHRS and CDR2 YFSETQ. The CDR3 is made up of 13 amino acids. In DNA form, the CDR3 reads TGCGCCAGCAGCTTGGGGGGGAACACTGAAGCTTTCTTT. Translated, it gives CASSLGGNTEAFF. Using reference TRBV5-1 and TRBJ1-1 for the parts outside the CDR3, the full variable domain is KAGVTQTPRYLIKTRGQQVTLSCSPISGHRSVSWYQQTPGQGLQFLFEYFSETQRNKGNFPGRFSGRQFSNSRSEMNVSTLELGDSALYLCASSLGGNTEAFFGQGTRLTVV.